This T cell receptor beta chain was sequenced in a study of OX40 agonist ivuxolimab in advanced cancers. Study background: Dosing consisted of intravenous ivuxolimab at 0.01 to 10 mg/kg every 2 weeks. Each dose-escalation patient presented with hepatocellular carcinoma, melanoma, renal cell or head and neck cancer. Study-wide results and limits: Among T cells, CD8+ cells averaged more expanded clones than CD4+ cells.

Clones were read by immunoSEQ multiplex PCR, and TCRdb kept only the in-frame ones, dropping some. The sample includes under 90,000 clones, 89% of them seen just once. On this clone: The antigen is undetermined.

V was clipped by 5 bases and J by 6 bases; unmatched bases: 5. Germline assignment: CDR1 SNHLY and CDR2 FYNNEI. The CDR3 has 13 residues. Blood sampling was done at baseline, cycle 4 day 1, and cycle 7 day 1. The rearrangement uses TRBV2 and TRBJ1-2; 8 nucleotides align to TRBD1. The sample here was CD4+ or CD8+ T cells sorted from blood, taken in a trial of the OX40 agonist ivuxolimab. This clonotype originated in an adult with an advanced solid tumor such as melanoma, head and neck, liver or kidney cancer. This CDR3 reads CASSPRQGNGYTF. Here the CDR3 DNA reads TGTGCCAGCAGTCCGAGACAGGGGAATGGCTACACCTTC.